The source of this TCR beta chain is a study of cytomegalovirus exposure and HLA in healthy donors. General observations from the study: Clusters of TCRs from the first cohort tended to co-occur in the 130 or so validation repertoires (as a later analysis found). In vitro data verified a few CMV-associated chains as specific for CMV antigens. The authors listed about 170 TCR beta chains as cytomegalovirus-associated.

From germline, CDR1 is SGHRS and CDR2 YFSETQ. CDR3 size: 16 residues. Trimming at V came to 6 bases and at J to 3 bases, leaving 14 bases not matched to a gene. For this clone: Its antigen is unknown.

Generated by immunoSEQ multiplex PCR, the TCRdb table keeps only in-frame clones and is missing some. This sample carries roughly 250,000 clones, about 90% of them seen once, and the ten largest clones take 0.35% to 0.45%. This sequence was found in a woman aged 18-29 years in good health and CMV-seronegative. The chain links TRBV5-1 to TRBJ2-5, with 7 bases lining up with TRBD2. Input material: PBMCs. CDR3 nucleotides: TGCGCCAGCATTCCGGGGCTAGCGGCGACCGAAGAGACCCAGTACTTC. This gives the protein CASIPGLAATEETQYF.